Listed below are T cell receptor beta chains from one sample, sequenced in a study of T cells in Graves' hyperthyroidism and ophthalmopathy. TCRdb analysed the multiplex PCR reads with MiXCR anew, one entry per CDR3 protein. Of some 510,000 distinct CDR3 sequences in the sample, about 43% are singletons; the top ten hold roughly 8.2%. The sequenced material came from peripheral blood or thyroid tissue (not recorded which). These receptors all stem from a woman younger than 30 with Graves' hyperthyroidism. Both conserved end residues are part of each CDR3. The order of the fields is clone size, J gene, D gene, V gene, CDR3 DNA, CDR3 protein. A D gene is named only where the DNA matches it firmly. The size entry is marked missing in some rows and otherwise reads once, few, many or a size class.

>many|TRBJ1-1|.|TRBV10-2
TGCGCCAGCAGCGGGGGGACTGGGGGAACTGAAGCTTTCTTT
CASSGGTGGTEAFF
>.|TRBJ1-1|.|TRBV10-3
TGTGCCATCAGTGCTAGACCGCCGAACACTGAAGCTTTCTTT
CAISARPPNTEAFF
>once|TRBJ1-2|TRBD1|TRBV10-3
TGTGCCATCAGGGCCACAGGGGCGAACTATGGCTACACCTTC
CAIRATGANYGYTF
>few|TRBJ2-7|.|TRBV12-3/TRBV12-4
TGTGCCAGCAGTTTTCAGGGGCATTACGAGCAGTACTTC
CASSFQGHYEQYF
>few|TRBJ1-5|.|TRBV11-3
TGTGCCAGCAGCTTGGCCCATAGCCAGCCCCAGCATTTT
CASSLAHSQPQHF
>few|TRBJ1-3|.|TRBV7-3
TGTGCCAGCAGCTCTTCGACCAGGGGAAACACCATATATTTT
CASSSSTRGNTIYF
>.|TRBJ2-7|TRBD1|TRBV6-4
TGTGCCAGCAGTAACCCGGGACAGAGCTACGAGCAGTACTTC
CASSNPGQSYEQYF
>.|TRBJ1-2|.|TRBV15
TGTGCCACCAGCAGAGAAGTAGGGGCGGTCTATGGCTACACCTTC
CATSREVGAVYGYTF
>.|TRBJ2-5|.|TRBV2
TGTGCCAGCAGTGAAGCAGGGTGGGAGGTGTGGGGCGAGACCCAGTACTTC
CASSEAGWEVWGETQYF
>.|TRBJ2-7|.|TRBV2
TGTGCCCCCCGGGGGCAGGACGAGCAGTACTTC
CAPRGQDEQYF
>many|TRBJ2-7|.|TRBV7-2
TGTGCCAGCAGCTTAGTTGGTGAGCAGTACTTC
CASSLVGEQYF
>.|TRBJ1-5|.|TRBV29-1
TGCAGCGTTGAAGGAGTCGGGGGGAGCAATAGCAATCAGCCCCAGCATTTT
CSVEGVGGSNSNQPQHF
>many|TRBJ2-7|TRBD2|TRBV7-8
TGTGCCAGCAGCTTAGATACTAGCGTATACGAGCAGTACTTC
CASSLDTSVYEQYF
>once|TRBJ1-3|TRBD1|TRBV10-3
TGTGCCATCAGGGGGGACAGGTCCTCTGGAAACACCATATATTTT
CAIRGDRSSGNTIYF
>.|TRBJ2-7|.|TRBV29-1
TGCAGCGTTGAAGACGGGAGAGGGGGCTACGGGCAGTACTTC
CSVEDGRGGYGQYF
>.|TRBJ2-2|.|TRBV7-2
TGTGCCAGCAGACTTGACCCGTGGCGGAACACCGGGGAGCTGTTTTTT
CASRLDPWRNTGELFF
>.|TRBJ2-7|.|TRBV29-1
TGCAGCGTTGTAAGGACGGATCCCTACGAGCAGTACTTC
CSVVRTDPYEQYF
>.|TRBJ2-7|.|TRBV2
TGTGCCAGCAGTGAAGAGAACACCTACTACGAGCAGTACTTC
CASSEENTYYEQYF
>.|TRBJ2-7|TRBD2|TRBV11-2
TGTGCCAGCAGCTTAGTTGTAGCGGGAGACTACGAGCAGTACTTC
CASSLVVAGDYEQYF
>few|TRBJ2-7|.|TRBV7-3
TGTGCCAGCAGCTTAAGTCCTAATAGCAACGAGCAGTACTTC
CASSLSPNSNEQYF
>.|TRBJ2-5|.|TRBV5-1
TGCGCCAGCTCTAGGACAAACCAAGAGACCCAGTACTTC
CASSRTNQETQYF
>.|TRBJ1-6|TRBD1|TRBV7-9
TGTGCCAGCAGCCAGGGACAGGGTGTTTCACCCCTCCACTTT
CASSQGQGVSPLHF
>few|TRBJ1-4|TRBD1|TRBV6-5
TGTGCCAGCAGGCAGGACAGGGCTAATGAAAAACTGTTTTTT
CASRQDRANEKLFF
>.|TRBJ2-3|TRBD2|TRBV24-1
TGTGCCACCAGTGATTTAGCGGGAGCAGATACGCAGTATTTT
CATSDLAGADTQYF
>.|TRBJ2-3|.|TRBV24-1
TGTGCCACCAGTGATCTACGGGGAGGAAATACGCAGTATTTT
CATSDLRGGNTQYF
>few|TRBJ2-7|TRBD1|TRBV7-2
TGTGCCAGCAGCCTCGGGACAGCCGAGCAGTACTTC
CASSLGTAEQYF
>.|TRBJ2-7|TRBD1|TRBV6-6
TGTGCCAGCAGTTACGGGGGACAGTCTTACGAGCAGTACTTC
CASSYGGQSYEQYF
>.|TRBJ1-5|.|TRBV10-3
TGTGCCAGCAGTTCCGGGGGGGGTGGCGGTCAGCCCCAGCATTTT
CASSSGGGGGQPQHF
>many|TRBJ1-6|.|TRBV7-9
TGTGCCAGCAGCAAGAGATCTGGGGAGAATTCACCCCTCCACTTT
CASSKRSGENSPLHF
>.|TRBJ1-1|.|TRBV7-2
TGTGCCTGGAGTGATGGGAACACTGAAGCTTTCTTT
CAWSDGNTEAFF
>few|TRBJ1-2|.|TRBV7-2
TGTGCCAGCAGCTTAGAGGGTCGACTCTATGGCTACACCTTC
CASSLEGRLYGYTF
>.|TRBJ2-7|.|TRBV7-8
TGTGCCAGCAGCTTAGACTTTTCCACCTACGAGCAGTACTTC
CASSLDFSTYEQYF
>.|TRBJ1-6|.|TRBV19
TGTGCCAGTAGTATTGTTACACGGGGCCATTCACCCCTCCACTTT
CASSIVTRGHSPLHF
>many|TRBJ1-2|.|TRBV24-1
TGTGCCACCAACCCTGGAGGGGCGGGAGGCTACACCTTC
CATNPGGAGGYTF
>.|TRBJ2-5|TRBD2|TRBV24-1
TGTGCCACCAGTTTATTCCCTAGCGGGAGGGCGGAGACCCAGTACTTC
CATSLFPSGRAETQYF
>.|TRBJ1-2|.|TRBV24-1
TGTGCCACCACCGCTGGGGGGTATGGCTACACCTTC
CATTAGGYGYTF
>many|TRBJ1-4|.|TRBV7-2
TGTGCCAGCAGCTTAGTCGTGGGCGAAAAACTGTTTTTT
CASSLVVGEKLFF
>once|TRBJ2-5|TRBD2|TRBV20-1
TGCAGTGCGGCGACTAGCGGGAGGGCCCGGGAGACCCAGTACTTC
CSAATSGRARETQYF
>few|TRBJ1-5|.|TRBV7-8
TGTGCCAGCAGCCCGCAAGTCATCCGATCTAGCAATCAGCCCCAGCATTTT
CASSPQVIRSSNQPQHF
>.|TRBJ1-2|.|TRBV25-1
TGTGCCAGCAGCTTGGGGCTTTCGGGGAACGGCTACACCTTC
CASSLGLSGNGYTF
>many|TRBJ1-2|.|TRBV2
TGTGCCAGCAGTGAATGGGCTGGCTACACCTTC
CASSEWAGYTF
>.|TRBJ2-2|.|TRBV14
TGTGCCAGCAGCTTATTATTCACACAGAACACCGGGGAGCTGTTTTTT
CASSLLFTQNTGELFF
>.|TRBJ2-6|.|TRBV29-1
TGCAGCACTAGGGGACACTCTGGGGCCAACGTCCTGACTTTC
CSTRGHSGANVLTF
>.|TRBJ2-7|.|TRBV29-1
TGCAGCGTTGAAGTGGCTAGCGAATCCTACGAGACAGGGTTTTACGAGCAGTACTTC
CSVEVASESYETGFYEQYF
>.|TRBJ2-5|.|TRBV9
TGTGCCAGCAGCGTGAGTGGAGAGACCCAGTACTTC
CASSVSGETQYF
>.|TRBJ1-1|TRBD1|TRBV5-1
TGCGCCAGCAGCTTGCGTGGACAGGCGAACACTGAAGCTTTCTTT
CASSLRGQANTEAFF
>.|TRBJ2-7|.|TRBV7-9
TGTGCCAGCAGTTTCCCCGACTCCTACGAGCAGTACTTC
CASSFPDSYEQYF
>many|TRBJ2-5|.|TRBV24-1
TGTGCCACCAGTGATTTGTCAGGACAGCAAGAGACCCAGTACTTC
CATSDLSGQQETQYF
>.|TRBJ2-5|TRBD1|TRBV19
TGTGCCAGTAGTATCCCCGGGACAGGGAGAGAGACCCAGTACTTC
CASSIPGTGRETQYF
>.|TRBJ1-1|TRBD1|TRBV7-2
TGTGCCAGCAGCTTAGACAGGGGAGCTTTCTTT
CASSLDRGAFF
>.|TRBJ2-7|.|TRBV19
TGTGCCAGTAGAGCTCCGGGCCTTAACTACGAGCAGTACTTC
CASRAPGLNYEQYF
>few|TRBJ2-2|.|TRBV7-9
TGTGCCAGCCTCTATACAGGGACCGGGGAGCTGTTTTTT
CASLYTGTGELFF
>many|TRBJ1-4|.|TRBV12-3/TRBV12-4
TGTGCCAGCAGGTCGAGGGCTAATGAAAAACTGTTTTTT
CASRSRANEKLFF
>.|TRBJ1-4|.|TRBV7-9
TGTGCCAGCAGCCTGGTTGGGTCTAATGAAAAACTGTTTTTT
CASSLVGSNEKLFF
>.|TRBJ2-7|TRBD1|TRBV29-1
TGCAGCGTTGATGGACAGGAAACCTACGAGCAGTACTTC
CSVDGQETYEQYF
>.|TRBJ2-2|.|TRBV26
TGTGCCAGCAGTTACCTATTACAGGGGCCGAGCGGCGGGGAGCTGTTTTTT
CASSYLLQGPSGGELFF
>.|TRBJ2-5|TRBD2|TRBV24-1
TGTGCTCCTCCGACTAGCGGGGGGCCACAAGAGACCCAGTACTTC
CAPPTSGGPQETQYF
>.|TRBJ1-4|.|TRBV10-3
TGTGCCATCAGTGACCTCCGGGATGGGGAAAAACTGTTTTTT
CAISDLRDGEKLFF
>.|TRBJ1-2|TRBD1|TRBV24-1
TGTGCCACCAGTGACCAAGGGACAGCCAATGGCTACACCTTC
CATSDQGTANGYTF